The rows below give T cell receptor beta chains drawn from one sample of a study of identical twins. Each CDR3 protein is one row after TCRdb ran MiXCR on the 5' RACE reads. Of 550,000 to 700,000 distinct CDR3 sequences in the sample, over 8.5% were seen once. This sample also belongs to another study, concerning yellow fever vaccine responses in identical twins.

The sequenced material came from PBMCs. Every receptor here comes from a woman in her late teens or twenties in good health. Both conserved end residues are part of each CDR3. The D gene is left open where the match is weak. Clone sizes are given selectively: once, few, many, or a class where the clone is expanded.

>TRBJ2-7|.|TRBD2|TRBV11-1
TGTGCCAGCAGCCCCGGAGGAGGACTAGAGCCTTATGTCACATACGAGCAGTACTTC
CASSPGGGLEPYVTYEQYF
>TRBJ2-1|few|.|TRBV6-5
TGTGCCAGCAGTTGGACCAACGTTTTTGATGAGCAGTTCTTC
CASSWTNVFDEQFF
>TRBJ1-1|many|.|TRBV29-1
TGCAGCGTTGAATCGACGGCTAACACTGAAGCTTTCTTT
CSVESTANTEAFF
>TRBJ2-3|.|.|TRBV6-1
TGTGCCAGCACGTATGGTGGAAAGGGAGGGGGGCCATATGGAGATACGCAGTATTTT
CASTYGGKGGGPYGDTQYF
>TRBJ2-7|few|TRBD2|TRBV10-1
TGCGCCAGCAGTGAGTCGGGGTCGGCGGGAGTAATGGACTTC
CASSESGSAGVMDF
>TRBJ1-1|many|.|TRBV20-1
TGCAGTGCTAGCGGGAGGGAAGGCACTGAAGCTTTCTTT
CSASGREGTEAFF
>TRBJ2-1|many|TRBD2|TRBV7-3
TGTGCCAGCAGCCGGACTAGCGGGGGGGCCAACAATGAGCAGTTCTTC
CASSRTSGGANNEQFF
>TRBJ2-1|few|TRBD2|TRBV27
TGTGCCAGCAGCTGGGGTTGGGGGGGCTACAATGAGCAGTTCTTC
CASSWGWGGYNEQFF
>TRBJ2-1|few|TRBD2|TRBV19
TGTGCCAGTAGTATATATCAGCGGGAGGGGTACAATGAGCAGTTCTTC
CASSIYQREGYNEQFF
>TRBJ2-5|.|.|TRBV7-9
TGTGCCAGCAGCTTAGCGCGGGGCAGGGGGGAAGAGACCCAGTACTTC
CASSLARGRGEETQYF
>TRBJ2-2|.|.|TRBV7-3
TGTGCCAGCAGCTCCTCAACCCTTTCGGAGCTGTTTTTT
CASSSSTLSELFF
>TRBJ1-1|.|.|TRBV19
TGTGCCAGTAGTTCAAGACATTTGGACACTGAAGCTTTCTTT
CASSSRHLDTEAFF
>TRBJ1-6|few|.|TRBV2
TGTGCCAGCAGTTTTGACGGGGATTCACCCCTCCACTTT
CASSFDGDSPLHF
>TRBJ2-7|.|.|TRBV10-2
TGCGCCAGCAGTGAGCCGCAGGGAGGTCCCTACGAGCAGTACTTC
CASSEPQGGPYEQYF
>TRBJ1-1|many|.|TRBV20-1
TGCAGTGCCCGGAAAGGGCAGATGGAAGCTTTCTTT
CSARKGQMEAFF
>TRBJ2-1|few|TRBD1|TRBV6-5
TGTGCCAGCAGTTATTGGGACAGTGTCGGTGAGCAGTTCTTC
CASSYWDSVGEQFF
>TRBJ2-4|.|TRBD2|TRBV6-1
TGTGCCAGCAGTAACGCGGGACTAGCGGGAGCGAAGCTAGCCAAAAACATTCAGTACTTC
CASSNAGLAGAKLAKNIQYF